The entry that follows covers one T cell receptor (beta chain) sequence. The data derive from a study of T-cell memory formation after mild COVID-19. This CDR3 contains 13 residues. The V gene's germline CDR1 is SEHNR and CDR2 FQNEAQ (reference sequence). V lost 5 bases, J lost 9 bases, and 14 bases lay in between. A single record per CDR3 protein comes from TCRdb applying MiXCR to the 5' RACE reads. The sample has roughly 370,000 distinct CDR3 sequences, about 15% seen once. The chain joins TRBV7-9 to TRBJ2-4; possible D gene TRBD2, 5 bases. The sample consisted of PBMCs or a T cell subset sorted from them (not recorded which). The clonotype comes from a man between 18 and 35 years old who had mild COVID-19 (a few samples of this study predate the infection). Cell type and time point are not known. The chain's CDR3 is CASSPGEFGIQYF. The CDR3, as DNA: TGTGCCAGCAGCCCTGGGGAGTTCGGCATTCAGTACTTC.